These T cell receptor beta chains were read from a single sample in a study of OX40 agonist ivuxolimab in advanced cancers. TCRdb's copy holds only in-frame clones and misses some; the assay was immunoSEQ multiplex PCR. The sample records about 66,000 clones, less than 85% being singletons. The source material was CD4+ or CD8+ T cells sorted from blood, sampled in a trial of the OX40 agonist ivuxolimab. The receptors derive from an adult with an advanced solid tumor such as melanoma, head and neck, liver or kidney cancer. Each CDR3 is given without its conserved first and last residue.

ASSLGWGNTEAF | TRBJ1-1 | TRBV5-4
ASSFFNNEQF | TRBJ2-1 | TRBV5-1
ASSLGSTGELF | TRBJ2-2 | TRBV5-1
ASSPNRGGETQY | TRBJ2-5 | TRBV18
ASSKMTGGAYEQY | TRBJ2-7 | TRBV7-2
ASRSDRSSYNEQF | TRBJ2-1 | TRBV7-9
ASSETGRGETQY | TRBJ2-5 | TRBV7-9
ASSPNNSPLH | TRBJ1-6 | TRBV7-9
ARQGSANEKLF | TRBJ1-4 | TRBV2
ASSHVQFSGNTIY | TRBJ1-3 | TRBV4-1
ATLSPLREKLF | TRBJ1-4 | TRBV15
ASSPNLSGELF | TRBJ2-2 | TRBV11-2
AISALGEEQY | TRBJ2-7 | TRBV10-3
ASSSGQGTFDEQF | TRBJ2-1 | TRBV5-1
ASKLSGNTIY | TRBJ1-3 | TRBV7-6
ASSLGASGKNEQY | TRBJ2-7 | TRBV11-2
SGGTGVTEAF | TRBJ1-1 | TRBV29-1
ASKRQGAADTQY | TRBJ2-3 | TRBV19
ASSLAGFGYT | TRBJ1-2 | TRBV11-2
ASQQGDPRKSGNTIY | TRBJ1-3 | TRBV19
ASSVAHGKGNSPLH | TRBJ1-6 | TRBV9
ASSLSGQGRAEAF | TRBJ1-1 | TRBV5-1
ASCGTAGISYTEAF | TRBJ1-1 | TRBV28
ASSLGQGSPTEAF | TRBJ1-1 | TRBV5-1
ASSSGLAGVETQY | TRBJ2-5 | TRBV7-3
ASSARGDYGYT | TRBJ1-2 | TRBV7-2
ASSLYPRDTSYEQH | TRBJ2-7 | TRBV5-1
ASSLGQVYEQY | TRBJ2-7 | TRBV5-4
ASSSTASYNSPLH | TRBJ1-6 | TRBV7-2
ASSFQGHGVTDTQY | TRBJ2-3 | TRBV11-2
ASSRSRIPYNEQF | TRBJ2-1 | TRBV5-6
ASSPPGRNEQF | TRBJ2-1 | TRBV5-4
ASSLAPGAYEQY | TRBJ2-7 | TRBV5-1
AGSGGVGGYT | TRBJ1-2 | TRBV6-6